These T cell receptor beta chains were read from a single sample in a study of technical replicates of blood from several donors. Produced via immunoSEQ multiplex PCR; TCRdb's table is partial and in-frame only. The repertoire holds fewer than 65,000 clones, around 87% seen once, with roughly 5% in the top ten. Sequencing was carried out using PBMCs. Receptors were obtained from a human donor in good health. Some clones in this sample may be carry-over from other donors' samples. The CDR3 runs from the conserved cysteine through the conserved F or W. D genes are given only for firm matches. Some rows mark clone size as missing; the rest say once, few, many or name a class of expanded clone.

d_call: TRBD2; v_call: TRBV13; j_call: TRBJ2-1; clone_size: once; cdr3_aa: CASSILAVTYNEQFF; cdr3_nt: TGTGCCAGCAGCATCCTAGCGGTAACCTACAATGAGCAGTTCTTC
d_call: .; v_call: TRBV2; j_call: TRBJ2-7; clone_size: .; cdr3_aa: CASSGQSYEQYF; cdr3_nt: TGTGCCAGCAGTGGACAGTCCTACGAGCAGTACTTC
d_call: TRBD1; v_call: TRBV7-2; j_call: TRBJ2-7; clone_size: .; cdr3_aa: CASSSRSGQGAHEQYF; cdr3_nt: TGTGCCAGCAGCTCTCGGTCGGGGCAGGGGGCCCACGAGCAGTACTTC
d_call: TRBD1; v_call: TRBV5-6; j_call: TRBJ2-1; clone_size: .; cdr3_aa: CASSPGGASYNEQFF; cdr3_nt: TGTGCCAGCAGCCCAGGGGGCGCGTCCTACAATGAGCAGTTCTTC
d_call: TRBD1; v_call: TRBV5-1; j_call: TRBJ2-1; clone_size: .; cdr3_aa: CASRPTGQGGEQFF; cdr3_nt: TGCGCCAGCAGACCTACCGGACAGGGCGGTGAGCAGTTCTTC
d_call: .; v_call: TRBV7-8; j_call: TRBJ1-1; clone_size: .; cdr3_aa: CASINIFNRENTEAFF; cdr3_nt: TGTGCCAGCATAAACATCTTCAACAGGGAGAACACTGAAGCTTTCTTT
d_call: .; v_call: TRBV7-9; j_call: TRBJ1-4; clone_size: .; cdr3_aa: CASSLVGREEKLFF; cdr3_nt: TGTGCCAGCAGCTTAGTAGGGAGAGAAGAAAAACTGTTTTTT
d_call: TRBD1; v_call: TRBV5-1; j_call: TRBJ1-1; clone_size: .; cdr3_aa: CASSLTGDTEAFF; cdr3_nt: TGCGCCAGCAGCCTCACAGGGGACACTGAAGCTTTCTTT
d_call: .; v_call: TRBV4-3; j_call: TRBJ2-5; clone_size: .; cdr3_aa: CASSQEGAPRETQYF; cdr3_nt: TGCGCCAGCAGCCAAGAAGGTGCCCCCAGGGAGACCCAGTACTTC
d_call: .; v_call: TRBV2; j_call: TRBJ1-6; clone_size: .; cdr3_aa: CATLIGNNSPLHF; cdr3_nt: TGTGCCACCCTCATCGGGAATAATTCACCCCTCCACTTT
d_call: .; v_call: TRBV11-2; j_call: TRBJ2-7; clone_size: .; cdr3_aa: CASRPKSGTRLYEQYF; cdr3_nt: TGTGCCAGCAGACCAAAATCCGGGACAAGACTCTACGAGCAGTACTTC
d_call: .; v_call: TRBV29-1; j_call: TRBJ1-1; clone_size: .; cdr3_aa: CKTVMNTEAFF; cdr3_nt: TGCAAGACAGTCATGAACACTGAAGCTTTCTTT
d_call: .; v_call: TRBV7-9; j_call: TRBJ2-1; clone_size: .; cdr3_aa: CASRLGQFNEQFF; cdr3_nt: TGTGCCAGCCGCCTAGGACAATTCAATGAGCAGTTCTTC
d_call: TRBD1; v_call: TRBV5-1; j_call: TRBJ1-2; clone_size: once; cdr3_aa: CASSVGQGWENYGYTF; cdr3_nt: TGCGCCAGCAGCGTTGGACAGGGGTGGGAGAACTATGGCTACACCTTC
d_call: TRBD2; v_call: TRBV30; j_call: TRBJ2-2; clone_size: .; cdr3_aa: CAWSVLSGRAGELFF; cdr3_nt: TGTGCCTGGAGTGTACTTAGCGGGAGGGCCGGGGAGCTGTTTTTT
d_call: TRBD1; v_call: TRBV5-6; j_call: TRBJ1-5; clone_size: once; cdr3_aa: CASSLSAGGDRNQPQHF; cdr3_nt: TGTGCCAGCAGCTTGTCTGCAGGGGGAGATAGGAATCAGCCCCAGCATTTT
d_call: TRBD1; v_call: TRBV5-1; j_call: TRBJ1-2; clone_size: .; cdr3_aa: CASSLTGAYGYTF; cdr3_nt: TGCGCCAGCAGCTTGACAGGGGCGTATGGCTACACCTTC
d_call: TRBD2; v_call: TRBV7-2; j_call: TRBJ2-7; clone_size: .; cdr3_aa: CASSRLAGGAYEQYF; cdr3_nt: TGTGCCAGCAGCCGTCTCGCGGGGGGGGCCTACGAGCAGTACTTC
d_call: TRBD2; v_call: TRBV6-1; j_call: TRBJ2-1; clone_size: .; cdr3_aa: CASSGRTSGGGEQFF; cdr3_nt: TGTGCCAGCAGTGGTAGGACTAGCGGGGGAGGTGAGCAGTTCTTC